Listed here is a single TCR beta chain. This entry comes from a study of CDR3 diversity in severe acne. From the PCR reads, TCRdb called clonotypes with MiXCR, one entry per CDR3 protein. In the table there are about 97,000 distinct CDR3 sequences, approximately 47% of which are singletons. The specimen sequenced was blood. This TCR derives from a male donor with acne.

The CDR3 loop is CSVVFRQWNTEAFF. CDR3 sequence (DNA): TGCAGCGTTGTCTTTCGACAGTGGAACACTGAAGCTTTCTTT. The J gene is TRBJ1-1, the V gene TRBV29-1, with D possibly TRBD1 on 5 matching bases. The CDR3 contains 14 residues. The germline V and J ends were trimmed by 4 bases and 1 base, with 13 bases remaining between them. From germline, CDR1 is SQVTM and CDR2 ANQGSEA.